The 5 T cell receptor beta chains presented below share a single source sample, sequenced in a study of blood T cell repertoires in COVID-19. Profiling relied on immunoSEQ multiplex PCR, and the TCRdb table lists in-frame clones only, not all of them. The table has 150,000 to 200,000 clones, more than 75% seen once; the top ten hold 15% to 20%. Sample: peripheral blood. The receptors were sampled from a person aged 70 to 79 with COVID-19, enrolled during active disease.

The V call is TRBV6-1, the J call TRBJ2-7; no reliable D call. V was pared by 7 bases and J by 2 bases, with 12 bases between. CDR1 and CDR2 from the germline V gene are MNHNS and SASEGT. There are 13 residues in the CDR3. This CDR3 is CASKRWLPYEQYF. The CDR3 DNA follows: TGTGCCAGCAAGCGTTGGCTCCCCTACGAGCAGTACTTC.

This rearrangement joins TRBV7-3 to TRBJ2-3; D is possibly TRBD2 (6 bases). Trimming stripped 5 bases from V and 8 bases from J, with 17 bases between. The CDR3 is made up of 14 amino acids. CDR1 and CDR2 from the germline V gene are SGHTA and FQGTGA. In DNA, the CDR3 is TGTGCCAGCAGCCGCGCGACTAGTTGGGGTACGCAGTATTTT. Its translation is CASSRATSWGTQYF.

The chain has TRBV7-2 and TRBJ2-2; D perhaps matches TRBD2 (6 bases). There are 16 residues in the CDR3. Per the germline V gene, CDR1 is SGHTA and CDR2 is FQGNSA. Trimming removed 6 bases at V and 0 bases at J, with 14 bases between. CDR3: CASRLSTGANTGELFF. The CDR3 region has the DNA TGTGCCAGCAGGCTAAGTACGGGGGCGAACACCGGGGAGCTGTTTTTT.

The chain carries TRBV2 and TRBJ2-7; no clear D gene. This CDR3 has 16 residues. V was trimmed by 7 bases and J by 1 base, leaving 20 bases between them. Germline V lookup: CDR1 SNHLY, CDR2 FYNNEI. CDR3 in amino acids: CASMELHPSSSYEQYF. As DNA, the CDR3 is TGTGCCAGCATGGAGCTCCATCCATCTTCGTCCTACGAGCAGTACTTC.

This chain's CDR3 is CASSVGSSGGTDTQYF. The DNA for the CDR3 is TGTGCCAGCAGCGTAGGGTCTAGCGGGGGTACAGATACGCAGTATTTT. This chain links TRBV9 with TRBJ2-3, with 10 bases aligning to TRBD2. CDR3 length: 16 residues. Germline trimming cut 0 bases from V and 3 bases from J; bases unmatched to any gene: 4. The germline gives CDR1 SGDLS, CDR2 YYNGEE.